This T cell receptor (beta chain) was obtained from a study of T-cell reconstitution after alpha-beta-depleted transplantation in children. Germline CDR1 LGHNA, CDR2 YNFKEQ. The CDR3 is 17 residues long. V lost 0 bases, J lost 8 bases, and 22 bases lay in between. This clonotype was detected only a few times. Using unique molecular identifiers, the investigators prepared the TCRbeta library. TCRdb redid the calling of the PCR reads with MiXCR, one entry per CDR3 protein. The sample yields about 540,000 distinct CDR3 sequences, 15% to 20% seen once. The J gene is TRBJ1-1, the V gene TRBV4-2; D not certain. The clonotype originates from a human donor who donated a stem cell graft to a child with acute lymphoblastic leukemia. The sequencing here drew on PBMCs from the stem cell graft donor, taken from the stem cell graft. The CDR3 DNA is TGTGCCAGCAGCCAAGACCCGCGACCCTGGGCAGGCCCGGAAGCTTTCTTT. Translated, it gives CASSQDPRPWAGPEAFF.